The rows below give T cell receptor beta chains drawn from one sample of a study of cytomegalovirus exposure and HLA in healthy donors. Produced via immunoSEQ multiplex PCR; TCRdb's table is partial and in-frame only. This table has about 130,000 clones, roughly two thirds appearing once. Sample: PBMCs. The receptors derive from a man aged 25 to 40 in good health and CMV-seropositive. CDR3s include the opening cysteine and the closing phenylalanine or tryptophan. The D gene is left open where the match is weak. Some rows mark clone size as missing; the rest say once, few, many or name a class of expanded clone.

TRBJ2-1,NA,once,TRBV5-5,CASSSRGADNEQFF,TGTGCCAGCAGCAGCCGGGGGGCCGACAATGAGCAGTTCTTC
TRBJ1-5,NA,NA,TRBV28,CASVEGTAYQPQHF,TGTGCCAGCGTAGAGGGGACTGCTTATCAGCCCCAGCATTTT
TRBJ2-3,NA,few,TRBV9,CASSVEGETDTQYF,TGTGCCAGCAGCGTAGAGGGGGAAACAGATACGCAGTATTTT
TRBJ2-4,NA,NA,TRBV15,CATSETPQGIQYF,TGTGCCACCAGCGAGACCCCACAGGGCATTCAGTACTTC
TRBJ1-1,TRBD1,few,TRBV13,CASSVGQGNTEAFF,TGTGCCAGCAGCGTGGGACAGGGAAACACTGAAGCTTTCTTT
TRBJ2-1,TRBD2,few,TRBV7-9,CASSSTSGSYNEQFF,TGTGCCAGCAGCAGTACTAGCGGATCCTACAATGAGCAGTTCTTC
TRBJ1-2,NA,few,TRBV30,CAWRIQGGWYGYTF,TGTGCCTGGAGAATCCAGGGTGGATGGTATGGCTACACCTTC
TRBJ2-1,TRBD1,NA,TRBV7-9,CASSPKQGSSYNEQFF,TGTGCCAGCAGCCCGAAACAGGGGAGCTCCTACAATGAGCAGTTCTTC
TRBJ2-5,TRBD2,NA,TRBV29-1,CSGLGLAGVAETQYF,TGCAGCGGGCTGGGACTAGCGGGAGTGGCGGAGACCCAGTACTTC
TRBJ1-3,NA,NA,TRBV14,CASSQDSIFGNTIYF,TGTGCCAGCAGCCAAGATAGCATCTTTGGAAACACCATATATTTT
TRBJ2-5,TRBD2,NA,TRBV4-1,CASSLRLAEVGETQYF,TGCGCCAGCAGCCTCCGACTAGCGGAAGTCGGAGAGACCCAGTACTTC
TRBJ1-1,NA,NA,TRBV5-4,CASTLTGLNTEAFF,TGTGCCAGCACTTTAACAGGTTTGAACACTGAAGCTTTCTTT
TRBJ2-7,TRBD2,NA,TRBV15,CATSREPRLAGGYEQYF,TGTGCCACCAGCAGAGAGCCGCGACTAGCGGGAGGATACGAGCAGTACTTC
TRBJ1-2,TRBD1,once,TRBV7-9,CASSHQDRADGYTF,TGTGCCAGCAGCCATCAGGACAGGGCCGATGGCTACACCTTC
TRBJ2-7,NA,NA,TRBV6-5,CASSPPRGEQYF,TGTGCCAGCAGTCCACCGAGGGGGGAGCAGTACTTC
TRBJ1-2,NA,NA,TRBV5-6,CASSPLARNNYGYTF,TGTGCCAGCAGCCCCCTTGCGCGGAATAACTATGGCTACACCTTC
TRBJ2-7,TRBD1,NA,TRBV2,CASSVTGYQYF,TGTGCCAGCAGTGTGACAGGGTATCAGTACTTC
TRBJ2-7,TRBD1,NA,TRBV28,CASSFGTVYEQYF,TGTGCCAGCAGTTTCGGGACAGTCTACGAGCAGTACTTC
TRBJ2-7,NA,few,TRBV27,CASSFNGPNYEQYF,TGTGCCAGCAGTTTTAATGGGCCTAACTACGAGCAGTACTTC
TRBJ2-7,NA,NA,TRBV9,CASSVQGTLGEQYF,TGTGCCAGCAGCGTACAGGGAACTCTGGGGGAGCAGTACTTC
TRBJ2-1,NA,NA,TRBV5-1,CASSFPEGYNEQFF,TGCGCCAGCAGCTTTCCCGAGGGATACAATGAGCAGTTCTTC
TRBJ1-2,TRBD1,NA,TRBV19,CASTPRQGIYPGYTF,TGTGCCAGTACCCCCCGACAGGGGATCTATCCTGGCTACACCTTC
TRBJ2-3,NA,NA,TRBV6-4,CASSRVEADTQYF,TGTGCCAGCAGCCGGGTGGAAGCAGATACGCAGTATTTT
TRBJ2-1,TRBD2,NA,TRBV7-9,CASSLVLAGARSYNEQFF,TGTGCCAGCAGCTTAGTCCTAGCGGGAGCTCGCTCCTACAATGAGCAGTTCTTC
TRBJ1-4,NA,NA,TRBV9,CASSVSPWRPTSRKLFF,TGTGCCAGCAGCGTATCCCCGTGGAGGCCAACCAGCAGAAAACTGTTTTTT
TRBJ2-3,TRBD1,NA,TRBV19,CASSISGDRGTDTQYF,TGTGCCAGTAGTATATCTGGGGACAGGGGCACAGATACGCAGTATTTT
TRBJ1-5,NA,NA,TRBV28,CASTLPRRRGNQPQHF,TGTGCCAGCACCCTCCCTAGGCGGAGGGGCAATCAGCCCCAGCATTTT
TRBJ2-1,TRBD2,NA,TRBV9,CASSGTSGVSTMEQFF,TGTGCCAGCAGCGGGACTAGCGGGGTCTCTACAATGGAGCAGTTCTTC
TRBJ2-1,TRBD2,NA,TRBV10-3,CAIRTSGGYNEQFF,TGTGCCATCAGAACTAGCGGGGGGTACAATGAGCAGTTCTTC